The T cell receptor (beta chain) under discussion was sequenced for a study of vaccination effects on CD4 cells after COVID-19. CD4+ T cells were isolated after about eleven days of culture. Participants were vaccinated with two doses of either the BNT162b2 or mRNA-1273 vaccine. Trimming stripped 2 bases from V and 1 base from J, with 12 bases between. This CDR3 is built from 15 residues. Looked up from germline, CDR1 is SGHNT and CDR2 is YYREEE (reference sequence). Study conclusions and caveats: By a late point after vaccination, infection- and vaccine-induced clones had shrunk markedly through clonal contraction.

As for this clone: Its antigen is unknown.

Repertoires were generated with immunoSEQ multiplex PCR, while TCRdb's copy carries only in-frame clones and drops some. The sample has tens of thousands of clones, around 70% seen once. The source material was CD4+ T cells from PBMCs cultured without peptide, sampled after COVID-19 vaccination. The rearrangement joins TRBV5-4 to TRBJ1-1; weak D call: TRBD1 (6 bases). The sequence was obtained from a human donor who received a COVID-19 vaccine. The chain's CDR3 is CASSLPTTGNTEAFF. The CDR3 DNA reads TGTGCCAGCAGCTTACCGACGACAGGGAACACTGAAGCTTTCTTT.